This T cell receptor beta chain was recovered during a study of T-cell memory formation after mild COVID-19. Study results and limitations: Contracting clones from day 15 to 85 had balanced CD4/CD8; later expanders favoured CD4+.

The CDR3 has 15 amino acids. V was pared by 5 bases and J by 2 bases, with 16 bases between. Barcoded TCR alpha and TCR beta cDNA libraries with UMIs came from 5'RACE using constant-segment primers. One entry per CDR3 protein results from TCRdb running MiXCR on the 5' RACE reads. The sample has about 250,000 distinct CDR3 sequences, about 16% seen once; the top ten hold 2% to 2.5%. Of note for this clonotype: Its antigen is currently unknown.

The sequenced sample consisted of PBMCs or a T cell subset sorted from them (not recorded which). V and J are TRBV12-3 or TRBV12-4 and TRBJ2-7; maybe TRBD2 (6 bases). The TCR was taken from an adult woman who had mild COVID-19 (a few samples of this study predate the infection). Cell type and time point are not known. CDR3 nucleotides: TGTGCCAGCAGTCGGGGGTTGGCGGGGACCTACGAGCAGTACTTC. Residues: CASSRGLAGTYEQYF.